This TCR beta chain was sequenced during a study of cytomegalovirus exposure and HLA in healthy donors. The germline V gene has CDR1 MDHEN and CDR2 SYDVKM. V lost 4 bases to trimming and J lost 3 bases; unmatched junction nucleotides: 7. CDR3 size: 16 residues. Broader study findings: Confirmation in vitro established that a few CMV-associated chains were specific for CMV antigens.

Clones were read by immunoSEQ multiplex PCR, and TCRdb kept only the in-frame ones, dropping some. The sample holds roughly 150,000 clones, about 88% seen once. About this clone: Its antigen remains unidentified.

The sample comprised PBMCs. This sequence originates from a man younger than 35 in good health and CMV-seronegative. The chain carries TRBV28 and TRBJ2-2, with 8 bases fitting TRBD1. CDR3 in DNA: TGTGCCAGCAGTTCAGCTGGACAGGGACACACCGGGGAGCTGTTTTTT. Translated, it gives CASSSAGQGHTGELFF.